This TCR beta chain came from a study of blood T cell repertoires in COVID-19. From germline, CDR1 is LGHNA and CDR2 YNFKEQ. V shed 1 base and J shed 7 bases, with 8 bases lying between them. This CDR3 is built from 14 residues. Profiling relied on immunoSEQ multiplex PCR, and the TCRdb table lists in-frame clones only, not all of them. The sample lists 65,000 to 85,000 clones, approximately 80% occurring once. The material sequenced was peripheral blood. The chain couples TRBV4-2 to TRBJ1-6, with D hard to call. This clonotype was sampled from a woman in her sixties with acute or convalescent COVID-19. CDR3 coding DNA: TGTGCCAGCAGCCAAGTAACGGAGAATTCACCCCTCCACTTT. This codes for CASSQVTENSPLHF.